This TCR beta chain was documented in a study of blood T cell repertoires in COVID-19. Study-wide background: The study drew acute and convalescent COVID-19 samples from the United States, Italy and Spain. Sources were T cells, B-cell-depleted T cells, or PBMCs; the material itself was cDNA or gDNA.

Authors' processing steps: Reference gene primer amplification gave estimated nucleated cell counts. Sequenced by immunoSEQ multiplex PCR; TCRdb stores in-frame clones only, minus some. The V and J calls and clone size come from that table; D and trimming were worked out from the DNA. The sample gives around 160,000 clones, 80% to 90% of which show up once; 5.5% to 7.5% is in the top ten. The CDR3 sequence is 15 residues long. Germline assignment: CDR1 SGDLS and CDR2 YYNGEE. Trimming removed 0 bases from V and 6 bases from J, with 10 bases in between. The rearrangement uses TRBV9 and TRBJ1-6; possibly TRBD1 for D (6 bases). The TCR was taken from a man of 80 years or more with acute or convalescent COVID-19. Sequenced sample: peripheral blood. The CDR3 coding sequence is TGTGCCAGCAGCGTAGTCAGGGGCCTTAATTCACCCCTCCACTTT. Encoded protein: CASSVVRGLNSPLHF.